One and the same sample provided the 13 T cell receptor beta chains below, sequenced in a study of blood T cells in healthy people across ages. The use of a sample-barcoded 5' primer and a J-beta primer mix characterized a second PCR of roughly 7 to 11 cycles. A single record per CDR3 protein comes from TCRdb applying MiXCR to the 5' RACE reads. The repertoire has around 1,000,000 distinct CDR3 sequences, around 25% of them found once; the top ten carry about 0.69%. These data were likewise used in another study, on T cells of mothers and their children.

The specimen was blood. The origin of the receptors is a girl aged 2 to 10 in good health.

This clonotype was seen a handful of times. The V gene is TRBV4-3, the J gene TRBJ1-1; weak D call: TRBD1 (6 bases). V shed 2 bases and J shed 4 bases, with 17 bases lying between them. The germline V gene encodes CDR1 LGHNA and CDR2 YSLEER. The CDR3 loop spans 16 amino acids. The CDR3 sequence is CASSQSPGQKGTEAFF. CDR3 DNA sequence: TGCGCCAGCAGCCAATCCCCGGGACAAAAGGGCACTGAAGCTTTCTTT.

This clonotype was found a few times. The V and J genes are TRBV4-3 and TRBJ1-1; D is undetermined. Deletions cut 2 bases from V and 8 bases from J, with 12 bases between. The germline V gene encodes CDR1 LGHNA and CDR2 YSLEER. The CDR3 totals 13 residues. CDR3 coding DNA: TGCGCCAGCAGCCAATATTTAGGGTCCGAAGCTTTCTTT. Translation: CASSQYLGSEAFF.

The chain uses TRBV9 and TRBJ2-1, with D perhaps TRBD1 or TRBD2 (5 bases each). The germline CDR1 and CDR2 sequences are SGDLS and YYNGEE. The CDR3 runs to 13 residues. V was trimmed by 3 bases and J by 10 bases, leaving 14 bases between them. DNA of the CDR3: TGTGCCAGCAGCGAGGGGAGCGCGTGGGAGCAGTTCTTC. As protein: CASSEGSAWEQFF.

CDR3: CASSLSGNPYNEQFF. Written as DNA, the CDR3 is TGTGCCAGCAGTTTAAGCGGGAATCCCTACAATGAGCAGTTCTTC. This chain uses TRBV27 with TRBJ2-1; the match to TRBD2 covers 7 bases. Germline trimming cut 2 bases from V and 2 bases from J; bases unmatched to any gene: 3. This CDR3 is built from 15 residues. Germline CDR1 is MNHEY and CDR2 is SMNVEV (reference sequence).

The rearrangement uses TRBV12-3 or TRBV12-4 and TRBJ1-4; 7 positions agree with TRBD1. The CDR3 consists of 17 residues. Trimming cost V 3 bases and J 5 bases; bases outside gene matches: 12. In DNA, the CDR3 is TGTGCCAGCAGTTTTTTGGGACAGTACCGACCAAATGAAAAACTGTTTTTT. It codes for CASSFLGQYRPNEKLFF.

This clonotype appeared a few times. The chain employs TRBV4-2 and TRBJ2-6; D possibly corresponds to TRBD1 (6 bases). Germline V gene data show CDR1 as LGHNA and CDR2 as YNFKEQ. With 3 bases removed from V and 0 bases from J, the gap between germline ends came to 15 bases. This CDR3 is built from 18 residues. The CDR3 DNA reads TGTGCCAGCAGCCAGGTCGGGACACGAAACTCTGGGGCCAACGTCCTGACTTTC. It translates to CASSQVGTRNSGANVLTF.

Many counts were recorded for this clonotype. This chain links TRBV13 with TRBJ2-7, with D perhaps TRBD1 or TRBD2 (5 bases each). Germline values: CDR1 PRHDT, CDR2 FYEKMQ (reference sequence). The CDR3 runs 15 residues. Trimming took off 2 bases at V and 2 bases at J, with 13 bases between the two ends. The CDR3 DNA sequence: TGTGCCAGCAGCTTATGGCAGGGAGAACCCTACGAGCAGTACTTC. This translates into CASSLWQGEPYEQYF.

This clonotype turned up a few times. At one end, the junction sequence differs from germline, possibly due to a read error. The chain uses TRBV4-3 and TRBJ2-1; tentatively, D is TRBD1 or TRBD2 (6 bases each). Germline V gives CDR1 LGHNA, CDR2 YSLEER. The CDR3 length is 17 residues. CDR3 DNA: TGCGCCAGCAGCCCCCTCGCCGGGGGCCGGGCGTGGACTGAGCAGTCCTTC. It specifies CASSPLAGGRAWTEQSF.

This clonotype was detected only a few times. The chain recombines TRBV7-2 with TRBJ2-3; TRBD2 might be the D (6 bases). CDR3 length equals 15 residues. The V end lost 5 bases, the J end lost 0 bases, and 12 bases lay between the germline ends. Germline V gene sequence: CDR1 SGHTA, CDR2 FQGNSA. CDR3 region: CASSRREWSTDTQYF. Here the CDR3 DNA reads TGTGCCAGCAGCCGCCGGGAGTGGAGCACAGATACGCAGTATTTT.

This rearrangement joins TRBV12-3 or TRBV12-4 to TRBJ2-1, with D possibly being TRBD1 (6 bases). V gave up 6 bases and J gave up 9 bases, with 15 bases separating them. The CDR3 length is 13 residues. The CDR3 sequence: CASRYRRGSEQFF. In DNA, the CDR3 is TGTGCCAGCAGATATCGCAGGGGAAGTGAGCAGTTCTTC.

This clonotype was seen more than once but under ten times. The rearrangement links TRBV7-6 to TRBJ2-4, with D unresolved. CDR1 and CDR2 from the germline V gene are SGHVS and FNYEAQ. V shed 11 bases and J shed 6 bases, with 14 bases lying between them. The CDR3 length is 12 residues. CDR3 region: CARKKSGNIQYF. The CDR3 region has the DNA TGTGCCCGAAAGAAGTCCGGAAACATTCAGTACTTC.

This sequence joins TRBV20-1 and TRBJ1-1; the D gene is possibly TRBD1 (6 bases). CDR1 is DFQATT and CDR2 is SNEGSKA in the germline V gene (reference sequence). There are 14 residues in the CDR3. The V and J ends lost 3 bases and 4 bases respectively, with 15 bases between them. In DNA form, the CDR3 reads TGCAGTGCTAGGGGTGGACAGATGAGCACTGAAGCTTTCTTT. Translation: CSARGGQMSTEAFF.

This clonotype was recorded a few times. This sequence joins TRBV24-1 and TRBJ2-7; 9 bases are a match to TRBD1. The DNA matches TRBJ2-1 better at its end, which makes the J call doubtful. The CDR3 has 13 amino acids. Germline values: CDR1 KGHDR, CDR2 SFDVKD. Here the CDR3 reads CATTGQGTDEQFF. DNA of the CDR3: TGTGCCACCACCGGACAGGGGACCGATGAGCAGTTCTTC.